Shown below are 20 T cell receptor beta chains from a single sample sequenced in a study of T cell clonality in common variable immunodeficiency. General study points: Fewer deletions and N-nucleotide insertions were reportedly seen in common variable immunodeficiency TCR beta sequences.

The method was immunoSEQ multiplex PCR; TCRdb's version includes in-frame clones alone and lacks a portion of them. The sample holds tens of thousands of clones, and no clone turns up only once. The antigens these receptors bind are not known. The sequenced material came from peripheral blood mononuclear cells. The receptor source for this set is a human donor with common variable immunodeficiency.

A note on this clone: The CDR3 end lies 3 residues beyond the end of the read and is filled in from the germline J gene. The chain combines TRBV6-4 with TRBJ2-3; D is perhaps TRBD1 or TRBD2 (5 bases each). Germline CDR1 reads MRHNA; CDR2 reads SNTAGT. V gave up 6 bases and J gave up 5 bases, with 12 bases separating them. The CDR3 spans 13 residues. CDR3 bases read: TGTGCCAGCAGCCCCCAGAGGGGAGATACG. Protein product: CASSPQRGDT. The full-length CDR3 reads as CASSPQRGDTQYF.

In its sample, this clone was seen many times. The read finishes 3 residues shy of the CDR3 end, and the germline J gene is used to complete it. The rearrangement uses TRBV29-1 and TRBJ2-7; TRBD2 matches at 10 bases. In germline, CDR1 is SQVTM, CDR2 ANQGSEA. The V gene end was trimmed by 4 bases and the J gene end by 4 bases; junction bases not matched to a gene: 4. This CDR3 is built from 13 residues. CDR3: CSVGSGRAYEQYF. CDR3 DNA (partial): TGCAGCGTTGGCAGCGGGAGGGCTTACGAG.

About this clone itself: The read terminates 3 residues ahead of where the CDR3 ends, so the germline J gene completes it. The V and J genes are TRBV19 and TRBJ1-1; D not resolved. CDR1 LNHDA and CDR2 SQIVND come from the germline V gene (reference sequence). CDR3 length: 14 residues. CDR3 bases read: TGTGCCAGTAGTATAGGATCGCCCGGGCGGGCA. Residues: CASSIGSPGRA. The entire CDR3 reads CASSIGSPGRAAFF.

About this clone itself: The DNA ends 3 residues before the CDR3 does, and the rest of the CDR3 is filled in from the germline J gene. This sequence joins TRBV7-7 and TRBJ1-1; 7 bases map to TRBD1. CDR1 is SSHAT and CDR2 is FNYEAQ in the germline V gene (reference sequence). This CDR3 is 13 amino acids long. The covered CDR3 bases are TGTGCCAGCAGCTTAGGCAGGGGGTCCGAA. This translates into CASSLGRGSE. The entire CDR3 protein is CASSLGRGSEAFF.

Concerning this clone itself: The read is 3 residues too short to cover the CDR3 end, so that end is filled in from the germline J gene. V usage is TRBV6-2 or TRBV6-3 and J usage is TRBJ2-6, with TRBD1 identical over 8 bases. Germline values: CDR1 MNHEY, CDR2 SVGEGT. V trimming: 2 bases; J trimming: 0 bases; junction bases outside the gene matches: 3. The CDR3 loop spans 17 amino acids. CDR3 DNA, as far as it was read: TGTGCCAGCAGTTACCGGGACAGGCTCTCTGGGGCCAACGTC. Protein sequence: CASSYRDRLSGANV. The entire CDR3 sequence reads CASSYRDRLSGANVLTF.

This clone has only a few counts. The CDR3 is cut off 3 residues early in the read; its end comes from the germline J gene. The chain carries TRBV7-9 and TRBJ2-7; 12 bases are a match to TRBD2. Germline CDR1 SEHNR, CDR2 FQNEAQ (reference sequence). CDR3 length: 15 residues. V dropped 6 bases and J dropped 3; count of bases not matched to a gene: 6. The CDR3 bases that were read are TGTGCCAGCAGTCAGACTAGCGGGAGTTTCTACGAG. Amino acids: CASSQTSGSFYE. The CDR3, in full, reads CASSQTSGSFYEQYF.

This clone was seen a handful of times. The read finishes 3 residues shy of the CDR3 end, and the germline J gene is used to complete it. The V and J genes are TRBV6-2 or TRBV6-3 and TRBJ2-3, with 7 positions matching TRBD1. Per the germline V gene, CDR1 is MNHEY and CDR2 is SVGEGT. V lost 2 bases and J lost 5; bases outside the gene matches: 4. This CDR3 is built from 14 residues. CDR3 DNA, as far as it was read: TGTGCCAGCAGTTACAGGCCAGGGGGAGATACG. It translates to CASSYRPGGDT. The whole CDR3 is CASSYRPGGDTQYF.

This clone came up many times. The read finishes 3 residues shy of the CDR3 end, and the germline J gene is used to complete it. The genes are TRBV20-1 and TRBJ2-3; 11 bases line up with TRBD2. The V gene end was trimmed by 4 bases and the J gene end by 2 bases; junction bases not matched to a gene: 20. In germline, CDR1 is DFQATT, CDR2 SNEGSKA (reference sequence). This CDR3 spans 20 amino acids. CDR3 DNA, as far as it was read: TGCAGTGCTATTGGGGGGCGGGACAGAGTGACTAGCGGGAACACAGATACG. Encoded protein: CSAIGGRDRVTSGNTDT. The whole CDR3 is CSAIGGRDRVTSGNTDTQYF.

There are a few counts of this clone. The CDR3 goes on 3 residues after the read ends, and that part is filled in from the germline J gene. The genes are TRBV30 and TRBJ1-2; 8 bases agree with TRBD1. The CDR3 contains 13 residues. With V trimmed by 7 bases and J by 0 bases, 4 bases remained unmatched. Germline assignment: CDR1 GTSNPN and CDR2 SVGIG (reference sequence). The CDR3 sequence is CALQGVANYGYTF. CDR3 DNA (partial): TGTGCCTTACAGGGGGTGGCTAACTATGGC. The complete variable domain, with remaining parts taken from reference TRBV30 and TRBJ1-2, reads SQTIHQWPATLVQPVGSPLSLECTVEGTSNPNLYWYRQAAGRGLQLLFYSVGIGQISSEVPQNLSASRPQDRQFILSSKKLLLSDSGFYLCALQGVANYGYTFGSGTRLTVV.

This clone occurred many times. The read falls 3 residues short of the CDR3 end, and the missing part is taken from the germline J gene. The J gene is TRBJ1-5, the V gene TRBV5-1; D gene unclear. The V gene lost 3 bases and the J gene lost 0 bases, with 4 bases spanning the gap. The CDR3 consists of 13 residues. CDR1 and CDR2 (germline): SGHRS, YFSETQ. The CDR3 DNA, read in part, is TGCGCCAGCAGCTACAGTAGCAATCAGCCC. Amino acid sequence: CASSYSSNQP. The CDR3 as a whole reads CASSYSSNQPQHF.

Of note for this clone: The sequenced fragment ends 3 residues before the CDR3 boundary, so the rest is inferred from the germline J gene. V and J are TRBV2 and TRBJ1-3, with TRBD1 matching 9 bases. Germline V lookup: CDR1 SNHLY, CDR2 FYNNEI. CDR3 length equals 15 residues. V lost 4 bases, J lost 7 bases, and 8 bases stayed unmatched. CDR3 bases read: TGTGCCAGCAGTGGGGGACAGGGTAAAGGGAACACC. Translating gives CASSGGQGKGNT. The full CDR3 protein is CASSGGQGKGNTIYF.

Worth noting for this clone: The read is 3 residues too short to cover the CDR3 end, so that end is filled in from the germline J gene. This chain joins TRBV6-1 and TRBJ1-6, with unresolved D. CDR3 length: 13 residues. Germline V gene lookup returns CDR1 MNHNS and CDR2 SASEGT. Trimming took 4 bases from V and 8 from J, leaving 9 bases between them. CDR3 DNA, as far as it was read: TGTGCCAGCAGTGGGCATGTGGATTCACCC. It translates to CASSGHVDSP. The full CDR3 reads CASSGHVDSPLHF.

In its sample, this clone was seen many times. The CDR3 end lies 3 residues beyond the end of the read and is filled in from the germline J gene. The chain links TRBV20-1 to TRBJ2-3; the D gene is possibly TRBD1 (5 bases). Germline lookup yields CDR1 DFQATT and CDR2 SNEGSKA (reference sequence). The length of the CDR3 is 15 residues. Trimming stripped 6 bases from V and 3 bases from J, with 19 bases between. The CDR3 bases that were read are TGCAGTGCCGCTAGAGGCAGGGTAGGGACAGATACG. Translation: CSAARGRVGTDT. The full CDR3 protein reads CSAARGRVGTDTQYF.

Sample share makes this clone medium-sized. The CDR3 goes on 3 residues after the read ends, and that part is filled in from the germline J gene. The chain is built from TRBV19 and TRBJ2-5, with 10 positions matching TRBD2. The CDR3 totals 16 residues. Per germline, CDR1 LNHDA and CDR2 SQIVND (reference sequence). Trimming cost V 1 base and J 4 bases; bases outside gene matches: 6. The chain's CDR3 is CASSIGLAGGRETQYF. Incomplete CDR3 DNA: TGTGCCAGTAGTATAGGGTTAGCGGGAGGTAGAGAGACC.

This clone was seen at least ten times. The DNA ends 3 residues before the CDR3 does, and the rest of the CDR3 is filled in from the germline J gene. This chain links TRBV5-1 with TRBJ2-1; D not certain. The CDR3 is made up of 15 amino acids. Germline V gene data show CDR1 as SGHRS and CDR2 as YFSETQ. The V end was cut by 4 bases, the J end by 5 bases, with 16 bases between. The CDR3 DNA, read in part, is TGCGCCAGCAGCCAAGTTGCCCCCTATAACAATGAG. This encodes CASSQVAPYNNE. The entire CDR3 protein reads CASSQVAPYNNEQFF.

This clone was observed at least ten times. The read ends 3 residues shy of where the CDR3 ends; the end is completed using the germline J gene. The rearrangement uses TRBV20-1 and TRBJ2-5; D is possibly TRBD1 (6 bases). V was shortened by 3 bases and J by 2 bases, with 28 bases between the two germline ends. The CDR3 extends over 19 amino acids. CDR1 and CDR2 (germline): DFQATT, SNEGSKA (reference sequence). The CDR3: CSARENSRDTQWWQETQYF. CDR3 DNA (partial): TGCAGTGCTAGGGAAAACTCCCGGGACACTCAATGGTGGCAAGAGACC.

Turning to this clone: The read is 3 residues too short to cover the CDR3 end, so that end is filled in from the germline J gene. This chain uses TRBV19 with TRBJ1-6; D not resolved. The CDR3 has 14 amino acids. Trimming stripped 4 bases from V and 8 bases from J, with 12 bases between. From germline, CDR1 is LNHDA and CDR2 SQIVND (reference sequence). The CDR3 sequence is CASSTLVRDSPLHF. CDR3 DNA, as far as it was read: TGTGCCAGTAGTACCCTAGTGCGGGATTCACCC.

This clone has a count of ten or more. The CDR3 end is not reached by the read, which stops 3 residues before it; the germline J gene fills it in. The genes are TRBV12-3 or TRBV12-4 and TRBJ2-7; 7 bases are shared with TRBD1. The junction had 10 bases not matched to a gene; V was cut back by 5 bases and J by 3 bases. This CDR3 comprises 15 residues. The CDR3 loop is CASSRPGQRIYEQYF. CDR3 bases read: TGTGCCAGCAGTCGGCCGGGACAGCGGATCTACGAG.

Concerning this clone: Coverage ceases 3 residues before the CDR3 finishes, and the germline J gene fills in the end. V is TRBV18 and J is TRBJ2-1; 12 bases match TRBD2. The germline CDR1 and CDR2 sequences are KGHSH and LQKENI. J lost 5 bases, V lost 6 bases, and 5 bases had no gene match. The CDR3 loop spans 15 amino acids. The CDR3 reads CASSSGLAGHNEQFF. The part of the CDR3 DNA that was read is TGTGCCAGCTCGTCTGGACTAGCGGGACACAATGAG. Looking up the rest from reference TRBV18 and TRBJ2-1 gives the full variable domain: NAGVMQNPRHLVRRRGQEARLRCSPMKGHSHVYWYRQLPEEGLKFMVYLQKENIIDESGMPKERFSAEFPKEGPSILRIQQVVRGDSAAYFCASSSGLAGHNEQFFGPGTRLTVL.

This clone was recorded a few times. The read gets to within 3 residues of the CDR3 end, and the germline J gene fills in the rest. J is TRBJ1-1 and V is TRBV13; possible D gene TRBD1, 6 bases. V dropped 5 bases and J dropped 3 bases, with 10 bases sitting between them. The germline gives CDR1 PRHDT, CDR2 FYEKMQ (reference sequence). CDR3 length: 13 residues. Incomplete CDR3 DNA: TGTGCCAGCAGCGAACAGGGCGACACTGAA. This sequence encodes CASSEQGDTE. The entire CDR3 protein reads CASSEQGDTEAFF.